This TCR beta chain was retrieved from a study of blood T cells in healthy people across ages. Germline values: CDR1 SGHTA, CDR2 FQGNSA. The CDR3 is 15 amino acids. The V and J ends lost 1 base and 1 base respectively, with 9 bases between them. Remarks on this clonotype: Its antigen is undetermined.

Broader study findings: In these data, TCR beta diversity tracked strongly with naive T cell percentage.

Together with a sample-barcoded 5' primer, a J-beta primer mix was included in a second PCR lasting about 7 to 11 cycles. With 12 random nucleotides, a template-switch adaptor tagged each individual cDNA molecule. Using its own MiXCR run on the 5' RACE reads, TCRdb lists one record per CDR3 protein. The profile covers hundreds of thousands of distinct CDR3 sequences, with under 45% appearing a single time and approximately 19% taken by the ten largest. No fewer than 5.5 micrograms of total RNA were isolated from every sample. This TCR was recovered from a man in his fifties or sixties in good health. J is TRBJ2-3 and V is TRBV7-2; D perhaps matches TRBD2 (5 bases). The source material was blood. The CDR3 reads CASSLVYGGTDTQYF. Here the CDR3 DNA reads TGTGCCAGCAGCTTAGTGTACGGGGGCACAGATACGCAGTATTTT.